Sequencing of this TCR beta chain was carried out in a study of T cell responses to AZD1222 COVID-19 vaccine. As for this clone: Its antigen remains unidentified.

Repertoires were generated with immunoSEQ multiplex PCR, while TCRdb's copy carries only in-frame clones and drops some. The table records around 160,000 clones, 75% to 85% of them present only once. The J segment lost 1 base and the V segment lost 6 bases, leaving 0 bases of the junction unmatched. This CDR3 comprises 14 residues. The germline gives CDR1 MDHEN, CDR2 SYDVKM. Regarding the study as a whole: The span of vaccine-associated CD4 TCRs extended across spike, with dominance at 160-218 and 743-854. Unmutated regions of variants are reportedly targeted by nearly half of spike-specific TCRs. Vaccination with two AZD1222 doses was followed by a rise in Spike-specific TCR breadth and depth.

This TCR came from an adult in good health. V and J are TRBV28 and TRBJ1-4; TRBD1 agrees at 9 bases. The source material was peripheral blood, sampled on day 0 of MenACWY control vaccination. CDR3: CASRTGGTNEKLFF. DNA for the CDR3: TGTGCCAGCAGGACAGGGGGAACTAATGAAAAACTGTTTTTT.